One sample yielded the 16 T cell receptor beta chains listed below, sequenced in a study of radiation and T cells in renal cell carcinoma. TCRdb's table, derived via immunoSEQ multiplex PCR, lists solely in-frame clones and lacks some. Among approximately 94,000 clones, roughly four fifths were seen once, and the ten largest hold more than 5.5%. Documented time point: baseline pretreatment blood. The treatment is: 15 Gy SBRT to primary tumor, nephrectomy 4 weeks later. The source material was blood, sampled from a patient whose treatment included radiotherapy and nephrectomy. These receptors came from a man between 60 and 75 years old with renal cell carcinoma.

This CDR3 is CASSPRAPQETQYF. The CDR3 bases are TGTGCCAGCAGCCCCCGGGCTCCTCAAGAGACCCAGTACTTC. This chain joins TRBV7-9 and TRBJ2-5; D remains ambiguous. Germline CDR1 is SEHNR and CDR2 is FQNEAQ (reference sequence). The CDR3 spans 14 residues. Trimming cost V 5 bases and J 2 bases, with 12 bases left between them.

The chain couples TRBV5-4 to TRBJ1-3; D is possibly TRBD1 (6 bases). The CDR3 is made up of 16 amino acids. The V and J ends lost 4 bases and 3 bases respectively, with 17 bases between them. Germline-derived CDR1 and CDR2 are SGHNT and YYREEE (reference sequence). The CDR3 DNA is TGTGCCAGCAGCCCGAAACCGGGGGCAAATGGAAACACCATATATTTT. Residues: CASSPKPGANGNTIYF.

This chain connects TRBV6-5 to TRBJ2-2; 8 bases match TRBD2. Trimming took 2 bases from V and 0 from J; bases not matched to a gene: 2. CDR3 length equals 16 residues. Per germline, CDR1 MNHEY and CDR2 SVGAGI. CDR3 sequence: CASSYQAGANTGELFF. The CDR3 nucleotides read TGTGCCAGCAGTTACCAAGCGGGAGCGAACACCGGGGAGCTGTTTTTT.

V and J are TRBV7-2 and TRBJ2-1; TRBD1 matches 9 bases. Germline loops: CDR1 SGHTA, CDR2 FQGNSA. CDR3 length equals 17 residues. The V and J ends lost 1 base and 7 bases, in that order; junction bases with no gene match: 11. CDR3 region: CASSLGGPQGAQNEQFF. Here the CDR3 DNA reads TGTGCCAGCAGCTTAGGGGGCCCACAGGGGGCTCAGAATGAGCAGTTCTTC.

The chain has TRBV6-6 and TRBJ2-1, with D unresolved. V lost 7 bases and J lost 0, with 10 bases in between. Germline V CDR1 and CDR2: MNHNY, SVGAGI (reference sequence). The CDR3 totals 14 residues. CDR3: CASTYASSYNEQFF. The CDR3 DNA reads TGTGCCAGCACCTACGCTAGCTCCTACAATGAGCAGTTCTTC.

This clone was seen once. The rearrangement links TRBV25-1 to TRBJ2-3, with a tentative D call TRBD2 (5 bases). Germline V gene sequence: CDR1 MGHDK, CDR2 SYGVNS. V shed 1 base and J shed 4 bases, with 9 bases lying between them. The CDR3 runs to 14 residues. The CDR3 DNA follows: TGTGCCAGCAGTGAATTGGCTAGCCCAGATACGCAGTATTTT. Its protein is CASSELASPDTQYF.

This clone appeared many times. The chain carries TRBV14 and TRBJ2-2; TRBD2 might be the D (5 bases). Per germline, CDR1 SGHDN and CDR2 FVKESK. The CDR3 is 16 residues long. Trimming cost V 3 bases and J 0 bases, with 11 bases left between them. The CDR3 reads CASSQSWESNTGELFF. CDR3 coding DNA: TGTGCCAGCAGCCAGAGCTGGGAGTCGAACACCGGGGAGCTGTTTTTT. Looking up the rest from reference TRBV14 and TRBJ2-2 gives the full variable domain: EAGVTQFPSHSVIEKGQTVTLRCDPISGHDNLYWYRRVMGKEIKFLLHFVKESKQDESGMPNNRFLAERTGGTYSTLKVQPAELEDSGVYFCASSQSWESNTGELFFGEGSRLTVL.

The V and J genes are TRBV11-2 and TRBJ2-7; D tentatively fits TRBD1 or TRBD2 (6 bases each). The CDR3 extends over 14 amino acids. Germline V gene lookup returns CDR1 SGHAT and CDR2 FQNNGV. V was clipped by 7 bases and J by 2 bases, with 15 bases between them. The CDR3 region is CASTGGQTAYEQYF. The CDR3 nucleotides are TGTGCCAGCACCGGGGGACAAACAGCCTACGAGCAGTACTTC.

The genes are TRBV6-4 and TRBJ2-2, with TRBD2 matching 7 bases. Per germline, CDR1 MRHNA and CDR2 SNTAGT. V was clipped by 4 bases and J by 4 bases; unmatched bases: 9. The CDR3 sequence is 16 residues long. Written as DNA, the CDR3 is TGTGCCAGCAGTGCCTTGGGAGGGCTGGGCACCGGGGAGCTGTTTTTT. This translates into CASSALGGLGTGELFF.

This clone was seen once. The chain links TRBV29-1 to TRBJ2-1; D tentatively fits TRBD1 or TRBD2 (5 bases each). The V gene lost 0 bases and the J gene lost 0 bases, with 15 bases spanning the gap. CDR3 length: 17 residues. Germline CDR1 SQVTM, CDR2 ANQGSEA. The CDR3 reads CSVEEGFEGSSYNEQFF. CDR3 nucleotide sequence: TGCAGCGTTGAAGAGGGGTTCGAGGGGAGCTCCTACAATGAGCAGTTCTTC.

The chain is built from TRBV27 and TRBJ1-5; tentatively, D is TRBD1 (5 bases). The CDR3 totals 14 residues. V lost 0 bases, J lost 9 bases, and 12 bases lay in between. The germline gives CDR1 MNHEY, CDR2 SMNVEV (reference sequence). CDR3 bases: TGTGCCAGCAGTTTATCGGGGGGAGTGGGGCCCCAGCATTTT. This codes for CASSLSGGVGPQHF.

The rearrangement joins TRBV5-4 to TRBJ2-1; 7 nucleotides align to TRBD2. The CDR3 totals 16 residues. CDR1 and CDR2 (germline): SGHNT, YYREEE (reference sequence). V gave up 4 bases and J gave up 0 bases; unmatched junction bases: 7. Written as DNA, the CDR3 is TGTGCCAGCAGCCCGAGGGGAGGGAGCTCCTACAATGAGCAGTTCTTC. It specifies CASSPRGGSSYNEQFF.

Note on this clone: This could be a read error, since a much larger clone is one nucleotide away. The rearrangement uses TRBV28 and TRBJ2-2, with D possibly being TRBD2 (5 bases). Trimming cost V 3 bases and J 2 bases, with 13 bases left between them. This CDR3 has 16 amino acids. Per the germline V gene, CDR1 is MDHEN and CDR2 is SYDVKM. The CDR3 DNA reads TGTGCCAGCAGTTTCCACAGACTATCAAACACCGGGGAGCTGTTTTTT. This encodes CASSFHRLSNTGELFF.

The V gene is TRBV2, the J gene TRBJ1-4, with 7 bases fitting TRBD1. The J segment lost 4 bases and the V segment lost 6 bases, leaving 8 bases of the junction unmatched. This CDR3 comprises 15 residues. The germline V gene has CDR1 SNHLY and CDR2 FYNNEI. The CDR3 spells CASSLYRGNNEKLFF. The CDR3 coding sequence is TGTGCCAGCAGCTTATACAGGGGAAATAATGAAAAACTGTTTTTT.

This chain links TRBV5-6 with TRBJ2-1; perhaps TRBD2 as D (5 bases). Trimming shortened V by 4 bases and J by 6 bases, and 20 bases separated the two germline ends. Germline V gene lookup returns CDR1 SGHDT and CDR2 YYEEEE. The CDR3 runs 16 residues. CDR3 nucleotides: TGTGCCAGCAGCCCCGGATGGGCGGGCCTAGCCAATGAGCAGTTCTTC. Translating it yields CASSPGWAGLANEQFF.

The table lists this clone with a count of one. The rearrangement joins TRBV7-2 to TRBJ2-5, with D perhaps TRBD2 (6 bases). The germline V gene has CDR1 SGHTA and CDR2 FQGNSA. This CDR3 comprises 14 residues. Trimming removed 3 bases at V and 7 bases at J, with 15 bases between. The CDR3 DNA follows: TGTGCCAGCAGCTTTCTTCAGCGGGTTGGGACCCAGTACTTC. Its protein product is CASSFLQRVGTQYF.